This T cell receptor beta chain was identified during a study of regulatory T cells in long-lasting Graves disease. This clonotype came up a few times. Described time point: newly diagnosed GD, antithyroid drugs for less than 3 months. PBMCs were the source of the RNA used for TCR sequencing. Both iRepertoire HTBI primers and Arm-PCR of CDR3 regions were used to build the TCR beta libraries. TCRdb passed the multiplex PCR reads through MiXCR, listing each CDR3 protein once. The sample includes 500,000 to 700,000 distinct CDR3 sequences, about 15% of them seen just once. Another study also made use of these data, one on T cells in Graves' hyperthyroidism and ophthalmopathy.

The receptor was isolated from a woman aged 25 to 45 with Graves disease. The source material was peripheral blood mononuclear cells (PBMCs), sampled at new diagnosis, from a patient treated with antithyroid drugs.

This CDR3 is CSAGKGTVGNTIYF. The CDR3 DNA sequence: TGCAGCGCCGGAAAGGGGACAGTAGGAAACACCATATATTTT. This chain links TRBV29-1 with TRBJ1-3; 7 nucleotides agree with TRBD1. The CDR3 contains 14 residues. The J segment lost 4 bases and the V segment lost 7 bases, leaving 10 bases of the junction unmatched. The germline CDR1 and CDR2 sequences are SQVTM and ANQGSEA.